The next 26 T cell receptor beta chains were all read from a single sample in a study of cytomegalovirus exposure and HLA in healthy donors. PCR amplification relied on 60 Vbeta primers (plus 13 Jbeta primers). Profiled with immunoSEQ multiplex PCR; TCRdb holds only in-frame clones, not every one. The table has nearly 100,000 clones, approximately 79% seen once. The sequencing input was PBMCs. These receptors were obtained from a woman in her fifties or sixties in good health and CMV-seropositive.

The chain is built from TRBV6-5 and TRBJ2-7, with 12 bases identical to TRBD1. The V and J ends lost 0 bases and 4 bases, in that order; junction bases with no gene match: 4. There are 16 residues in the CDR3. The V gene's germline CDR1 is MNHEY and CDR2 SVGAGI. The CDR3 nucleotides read TGTGCCAGCAGTTACTCGGGGACAGGGGGCATATACGAGCAGTACTTC. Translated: CASSYSGTGGIYEQYF.

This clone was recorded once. This chain's CDR3 is CATTTRRGGDQETQYF. CDR3 in DNA: TGTGCCACCACTACCCGGAGAGGGGGAGACCAAGAGACCCAGTACTTC. This chain links TRBV10-3 with TRBJ2-5, with a weak D call TRBD1 (6 bases). Germline lookup yields CDR1 ENHRY and CDR2 SYGVKD. The CDR3 sequence is 16 residues long. V lost 10 bases and J lost 0, with 21 bases in between.

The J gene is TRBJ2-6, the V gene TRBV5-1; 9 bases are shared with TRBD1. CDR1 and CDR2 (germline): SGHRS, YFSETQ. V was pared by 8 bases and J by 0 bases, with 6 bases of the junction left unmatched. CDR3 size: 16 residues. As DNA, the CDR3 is TGCGCCAGTTCGGGACAGGGAAGCTCTGGGGCCAACGTCCTGACTTTC. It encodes CASSGQGSSGANVLTF. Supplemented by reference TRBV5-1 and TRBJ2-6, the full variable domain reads KAGVTQTPRYLIKTRGQQVTLSCSPISGHRSVSWYQQTPGQGLQFLFEYFSETQRNKGNFPGRFSGRQFSNSRSEMNVSTLELGDSALYLCASSGQGSSGANVLTFGAGSRLTVL.

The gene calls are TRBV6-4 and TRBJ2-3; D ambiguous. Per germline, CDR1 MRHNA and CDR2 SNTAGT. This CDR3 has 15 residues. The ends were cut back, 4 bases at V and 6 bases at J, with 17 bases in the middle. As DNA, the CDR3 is TGTGCCAGCAGTGCAGAGGCCCACCACATGGATACGCAGTATTTT. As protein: CASSAEAHHMDTQYF.

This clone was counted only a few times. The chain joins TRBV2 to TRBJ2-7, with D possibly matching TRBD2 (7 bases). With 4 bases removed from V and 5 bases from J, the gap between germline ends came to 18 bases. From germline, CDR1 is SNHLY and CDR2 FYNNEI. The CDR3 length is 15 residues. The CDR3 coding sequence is TGTGCCAGCAGTGCGAGAGGGGGGGGTCTCGACGAGCAGTACTTC. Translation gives CASSARGGGLDEQYF.

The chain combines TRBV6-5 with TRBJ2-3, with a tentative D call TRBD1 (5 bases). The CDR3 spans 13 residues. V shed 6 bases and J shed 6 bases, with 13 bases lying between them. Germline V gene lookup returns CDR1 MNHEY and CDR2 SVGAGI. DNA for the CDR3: TGTGCCAGCAGGGGGCCCAATGGGGATACGCAGTATTTT. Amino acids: CASRGPNGDTQYF.

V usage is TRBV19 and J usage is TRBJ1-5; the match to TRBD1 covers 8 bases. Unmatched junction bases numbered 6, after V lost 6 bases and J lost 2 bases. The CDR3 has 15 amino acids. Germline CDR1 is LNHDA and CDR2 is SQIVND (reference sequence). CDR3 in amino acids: CASRPDRGGNQPQHF. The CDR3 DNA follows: TGTGCCAGTAGACCAGACAGGGGAGGCAATCAGCCCCAGCATTTT. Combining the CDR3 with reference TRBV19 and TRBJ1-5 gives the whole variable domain DGGITQSPKYLFRKEGQNVTLSCEQNLNHDAMYWYRQDPGQGLRLIYYSQIVNDFQKGDIAEGYSVSREKKESFPLTVTSAQKNPTAFYLCASRPDRGGNQPQHFGDGTRLSIL.

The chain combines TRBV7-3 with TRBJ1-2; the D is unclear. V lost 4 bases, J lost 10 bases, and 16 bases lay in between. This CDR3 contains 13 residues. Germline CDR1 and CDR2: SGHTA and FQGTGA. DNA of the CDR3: TGTGCCAGCAGCTCAGAAGCCGGGAAAGTCTACACCTTC. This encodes CASSSEAGKVYTF.

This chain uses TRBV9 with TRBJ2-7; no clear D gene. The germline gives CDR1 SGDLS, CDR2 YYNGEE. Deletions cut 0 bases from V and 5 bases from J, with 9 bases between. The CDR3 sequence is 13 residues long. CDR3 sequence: CASSVGGSHEQYF. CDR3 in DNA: TGTGCCAGCAGCGTAGGTGGTAGCCACGAGCAGTACTTC.

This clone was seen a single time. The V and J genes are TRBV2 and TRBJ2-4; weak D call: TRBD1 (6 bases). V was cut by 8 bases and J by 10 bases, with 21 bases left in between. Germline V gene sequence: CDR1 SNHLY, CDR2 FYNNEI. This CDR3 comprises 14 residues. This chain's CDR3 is CASLQDSVGGIQYF. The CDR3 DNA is TGTGCCAGCCTACAGGACAGCGTTGGGGGAATTCAGTACTTC.

In DNA form, the CDR3 reads TGTGCCACCAGCAGAGGGTATAATTGGACTAGCGGGAGAGGGGAGCTGTTTTTT. Amino acid sequence: CATSRGYNWTSGRGELFF. This chain joins TRBV15 and TRBJ2-2, with 13 bases identical to TRBD2. The CDR3 extends over 18 amino acids. The germline CDR1 and CDR2 sequences are LNHNV and YYDKDF (reference sequence). Trimming removed 1 base from V and 8 bases from J; junction bases left unmatched: 10.

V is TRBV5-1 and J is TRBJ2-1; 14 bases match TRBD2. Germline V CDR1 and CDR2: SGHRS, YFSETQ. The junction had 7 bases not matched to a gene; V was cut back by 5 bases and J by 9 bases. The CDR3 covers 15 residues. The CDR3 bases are TGCGCCAGCAGGGAAACCGGGACTAGCGGGAGTGAGCAGTTCTTC. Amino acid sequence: CASRETGTSGSEQFF.

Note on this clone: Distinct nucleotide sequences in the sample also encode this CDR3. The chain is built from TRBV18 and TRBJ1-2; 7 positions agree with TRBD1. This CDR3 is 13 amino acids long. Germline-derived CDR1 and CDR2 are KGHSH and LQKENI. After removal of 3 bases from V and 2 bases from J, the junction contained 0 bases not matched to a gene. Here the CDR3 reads CASSPDRNYGYTF. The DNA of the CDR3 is TGTGCCAGCTCACCGGACAGGAACTATGGCTACACCTTC. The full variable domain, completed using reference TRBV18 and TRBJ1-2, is NAGVMQNPRHLVRRRGQEARLRCSPMKGHSHVYWYRQLPEEGLKFMVYLQKENIIDESGMPKERFSAEFPKEGPSILRIQQVVRGDSAAYFCASSPDRNYGYTFGSGTRLTVV.

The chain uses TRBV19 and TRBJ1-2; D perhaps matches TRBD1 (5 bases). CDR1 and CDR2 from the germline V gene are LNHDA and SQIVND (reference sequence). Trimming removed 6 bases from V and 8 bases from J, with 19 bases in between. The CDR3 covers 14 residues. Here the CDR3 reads CASSPQVYLGGYTF. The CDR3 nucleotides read TGTGCCAGTAGCCCACAGGTTTATTTAGGAGGCTACACCTTC.

The CDR3 nucleotides are TGTGCCAGCAGCTCCAGAGCGGGAGGGACAGATACGCAGTATTTT. Its translation is CASSSRAGGTDTQYF. V usage is TRBV5-4 and J usage is TRBJ2-3; TRBD2 aligns across 10 bases. Germline V CDR1 and CDR2: SGHNT, YYREEE (reference sequence). There are 15 residues in the CDR3. The J segment lost 3 bases and the V segment lost 3 bases, leaving 4 bases of the junction unmatched.

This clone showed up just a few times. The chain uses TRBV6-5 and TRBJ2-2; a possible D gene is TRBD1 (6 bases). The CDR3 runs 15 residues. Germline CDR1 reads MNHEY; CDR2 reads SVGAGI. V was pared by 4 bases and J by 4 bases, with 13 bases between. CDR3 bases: TGTGCCAGCAGTTCCGGGACCAGGGGCACCGGGGAGCTGTTTTTT. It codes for CASSSGTRGTGELFF.

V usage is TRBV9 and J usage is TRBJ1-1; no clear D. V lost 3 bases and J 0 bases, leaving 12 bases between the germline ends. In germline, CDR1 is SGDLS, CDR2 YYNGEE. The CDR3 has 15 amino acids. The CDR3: CASSELSVMNTEAFF. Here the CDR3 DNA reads TGTGCCAGCAGCGAGCTCTCGGTCATGAACACTGAAGCTTTCTTT.

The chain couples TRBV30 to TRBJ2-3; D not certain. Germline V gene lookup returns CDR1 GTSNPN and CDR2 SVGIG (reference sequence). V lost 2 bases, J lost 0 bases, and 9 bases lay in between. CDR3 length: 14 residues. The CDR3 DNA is TGTGCCTGGAGTAGAATAGTTAGCACAGATACGCAGTATTTT. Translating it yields CAWSRIVSTDTQYF.

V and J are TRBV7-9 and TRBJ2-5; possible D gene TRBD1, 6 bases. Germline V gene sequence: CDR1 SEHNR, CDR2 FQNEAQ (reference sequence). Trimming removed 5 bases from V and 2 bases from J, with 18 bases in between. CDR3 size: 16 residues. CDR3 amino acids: CASSPYRTVRQETQYF. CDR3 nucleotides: TGTGCCAGCAGCCCCTACCGGACAGTAAGGCAAGAGACCCAGTACTTC. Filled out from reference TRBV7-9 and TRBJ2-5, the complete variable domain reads DTGVSQNPRHKITKRGQNVTFRCDPISEHNRLYWYRQTLGQGPEFLTYFQNEAQLEKSRLLSDRFSAERPKGSFSTLEIQRTEQGDSAMYLCASSPYRTVRQETQYFGPGTRLLVL.

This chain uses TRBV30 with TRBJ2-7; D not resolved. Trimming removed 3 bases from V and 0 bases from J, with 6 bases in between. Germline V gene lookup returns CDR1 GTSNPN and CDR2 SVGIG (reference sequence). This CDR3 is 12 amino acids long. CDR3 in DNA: TGTGCCTGGAGCTCGGTCTCCTACGAGCAGTACTTC. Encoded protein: CAWSSVSYEQYF.

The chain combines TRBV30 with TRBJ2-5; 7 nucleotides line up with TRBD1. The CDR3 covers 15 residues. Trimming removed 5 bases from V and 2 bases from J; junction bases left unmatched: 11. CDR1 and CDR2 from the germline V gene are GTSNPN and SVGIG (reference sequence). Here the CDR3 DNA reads TGTGCCTGGGACCCCTCGGGACAGCTACAAGAGACCCAGTACTTC. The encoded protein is CAWDPSGQLQETQYF.

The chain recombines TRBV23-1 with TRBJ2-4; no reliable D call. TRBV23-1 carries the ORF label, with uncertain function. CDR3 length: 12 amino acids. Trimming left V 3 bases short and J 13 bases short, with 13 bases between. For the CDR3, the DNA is TGCGCCAGCAGTCACCCCCCCGCAGGACAGTACTTC. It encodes CASSHPPAGQYF.

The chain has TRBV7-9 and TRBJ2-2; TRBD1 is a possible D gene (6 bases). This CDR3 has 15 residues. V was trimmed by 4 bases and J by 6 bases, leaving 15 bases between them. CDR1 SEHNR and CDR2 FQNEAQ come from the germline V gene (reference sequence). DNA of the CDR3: TGTGCCAGCAGCTCTCAAGGACAGTCCGCCGGGGAGCTGTTTTTT. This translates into CASSSQGQSAGELFF.

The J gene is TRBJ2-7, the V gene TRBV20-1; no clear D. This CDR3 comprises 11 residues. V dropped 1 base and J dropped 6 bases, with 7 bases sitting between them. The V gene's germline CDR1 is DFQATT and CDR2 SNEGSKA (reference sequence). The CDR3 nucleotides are TGCAGTGCTAGAGGCAGGCCCGAGCAGTACTTC. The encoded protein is CSARGRPEQYF.

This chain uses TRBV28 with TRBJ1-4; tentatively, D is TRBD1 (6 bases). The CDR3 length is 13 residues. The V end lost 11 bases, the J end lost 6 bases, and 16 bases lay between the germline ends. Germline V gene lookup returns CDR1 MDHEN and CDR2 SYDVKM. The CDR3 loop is CAAQGPSYEKLFF. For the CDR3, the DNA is TGTGCCGCACAGGGTCCGTCCTATGAAAAACTGTTTTTT.

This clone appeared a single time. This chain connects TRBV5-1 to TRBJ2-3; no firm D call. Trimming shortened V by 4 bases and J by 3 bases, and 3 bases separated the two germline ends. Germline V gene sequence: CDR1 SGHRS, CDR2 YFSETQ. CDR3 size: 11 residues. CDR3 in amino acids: CASSLTDTQYF. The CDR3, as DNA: TGCGCCAGCAGCCTAACAGATACGCAGTATTTT.